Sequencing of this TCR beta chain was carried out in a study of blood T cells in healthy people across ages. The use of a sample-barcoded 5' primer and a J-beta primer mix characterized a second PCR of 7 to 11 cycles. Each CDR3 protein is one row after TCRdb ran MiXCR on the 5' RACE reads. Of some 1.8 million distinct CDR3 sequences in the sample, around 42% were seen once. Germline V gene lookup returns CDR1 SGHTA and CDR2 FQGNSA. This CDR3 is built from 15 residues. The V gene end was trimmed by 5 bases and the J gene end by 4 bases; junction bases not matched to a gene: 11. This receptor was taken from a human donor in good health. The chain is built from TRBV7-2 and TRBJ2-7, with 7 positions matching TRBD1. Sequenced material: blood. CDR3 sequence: CASSLQGVLGYEQYF. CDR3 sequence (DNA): TGTGCCAGCAGCCTCCAGGGGGTTTTGGGATACGAGCAGTACTTC.